This is a list of T cell receptor beta chains from one sample in a study of T cell changes during pregnancy in multiple sclerosis. The data were produced by immunoSEQ multiplex PCR, yet TCRdb's version contains in-frame clones alone and is incomplete. The profile covers about 45,000 clones, with more than 80% appearing a single time and approximately 0.7% taken by the ten largest. Specimen: CD4+ T cells from peripheral blood mononuclear cells, collected before pregnancy. The source of these receptors is a female donor with multiple sclerosis, enrolled in a pregnancy study. Both conserved end residues are part of each CDR3. D genes are given only for firm matches. Where a row states a size, it is once, few, many or the class of an expanded clone; other rows omit it.

TRBD2	-	TRBV5-1	TRBJ2-1	CASSLIAGGVNEQFF	TGCGCCAGCAGCTTAATCGCGGGGGGGGTCAATGAGCAGTTCTTC
-	-	TRBV7-3	TRBJ1-1	CASSLDGANTEAFF	TGTGCCAGCAGCTTAGATGGGGCCAACACTGAAGCTTTCTTT
-	-	TRBV11-2	TRBJ1-1	CASSPQGFRNTEAFF	TGTGCCAGCAGCCCCCAGGGATTTCGCAACACTGAAGCTTTCTTT
TRBD2	-	TRBV2	TRBJ2-2	CASRTGLIKAGELFF	TGTGCCAGCAGGACGGGACTAATTAAGGCAGGGGAGCTGTTTTTT
TRBD1	-	TRBV7-3	TRBJ2-2	CASSRQGRTGELFF	TGTGCCAGCAGCCGACAGGGGCGCACCGGGGAGCTGTTTTTT
TRBD2	-	TRBV5-1	TRBJ2-1	CASLGLAGARGEQFF	TGCGCCAGCCTGGGACTAGCGGGAGCTCGCGGTGAGCAGTTCTTC
TRBD1	once	TRBV27	TRBJ2-7	CASSRDRAWEQYF	TGTGCCAGCAGCCGGGACAGGGCGTGGGAGCAGTACTTC
TRBD1	-	TRBV6-1	TRBJ1-5	CASFPGQVNQPQHF	TGTGCCAGCTTCCCCGGACAGGTGAATCAGCCCCAGCATTTT
-	-	TRBV6-5	TRBJ1-2	CASSYGDTGNYGYTF	TGTGCCAGCAGTTACGGGGACACGGGTAACTATGGCTACACCTTC
TRBD1	-	TRBV18	TRBJ2-7	CASSSGQGAVEQYF	TGTGCCAGCTCTTCAGGACAGGGGGCGGTCGAGCAGTACTTC
TRBD1	-	TRBV7-6	TRBJ2-1	CASSLALRAGGLNEQFF	TGTGCCAGCAGCTTAGCGTTAAGGGCAGGGGGTCTCAATGAGCAGTTCTTC
TRBD2	-	TRBV5-1	TRBJ2-7	CASSLGGTSGYEQYF	TGCGCCAGCAGCTTAGGTGGGACTAGCGGTTACGAGCAGTACTTC
-	-	TRBV19	TRBJ2-5	CASSIEIGGKTQYF	TGTGCCAGTAGTATCGAGATTGGGGGGAAGACCCAGTACTTC
-	-	TRBV7-3	TRBJ2-7	CASSLARGSSYEQYF	TGTGCCAGCAGCTTAGCCAGAGGTAGCTCCTACGAGCAGTACTTC
TRBD1	-	TRBV7-3	TRBJ2-1	CASSSGTGQNEQFF	TGTGCCAGCAGCTCCGGGACAGGGCAGAATGAGCAGTTCTTC
-	-	TRBV19	TRBJ2-1	CASSIRGGAAIGNEQFF	TGTGCCAGTAGTATAAGGGGGGGGGCAGCCATTGGCAATGAGCAGTTCTTC
TRBD1	few	TRBV19	TRBJ1-6	CASSTGQGLGSPLHF	TGTGCCAGTAGTACGGGACAGGGGCTGGGTTCACCCCTCCACTTT
-	-	TRBV5-1	TRBJ1-3	CASSRTSSGYSGNTIYF	TGCGCCAGCAGCCGTACCTCTTCGGGTTATTCTGGAAACACCATATATTTT
-	-	TRBV18	TRBJ2-1	CASSPQRQVVNEQFF	TGTGCCAGCTCACCACAAAGACAGGTGGTCAATGAGCAGTTCTTC
-	-	TRBV11-2	TRBJ2-7	CASSLGVGGLSYEQYF	TGTGCCAGCAGCTTAGGGGTGGGGGGGCTCTCCTACGAGCAGTACTTC
TRBD2	-	TRBV30	TRBJ2-3	CACGRETTDTQYF	TGTGCCTGCGGGCGGGAGACCACAGATACGCAGTATTTT
TRBD2	-	TRBV6-5	TRBJ2-1	CASSSSGGAVNEQFF	TGTGCCAGCAGTTCTAGCGGGGGGGCTGTAAATGAGCAGTTCTTC
-	-	TRBV27	TRBJ1-6	CASSTPTGYNSPLHF	TGTGCCAGCAGTACACCAACAGGGTATAATTCACCCCTCCACTTT
TRBD2	-	TRBV27	TRBJ2-3	CASKGGNSDTQYF	TGTGCCAGCAAGGGAGGGAACTCAGATACGCAGTATTTT
-	-	TRBV19	TRBJ1-5	CASSIAIRQPQHF	TGTGCCAGTAGTATTGCGATCCGTCAGCCCCAGCATTTT
-	-	TRBV14	TRBJ2-7	CASSRTDYEQYF	TGTGCCAGCAGTCGGACAGACTACGAGCAGTACTTC
-	-	TRBV11-3	TRBJ2-1	CASSLAERSELVF	TGTGCCAGCAGCTTAGCGGAGAGATCAGAGCTGGTCTTC
-	once	TRBV7-8	TRBJ2-2	CASSLVGSGKVVGELFF	TGTGCCAGCAGCTTAGTTGGGTCGGGAAAAGTCGTCGGGGAGCTGTTTTTT
TRBD2	-	TRBV5-4	TRBJ2-5	CASSQLASGGQETQYF	TGTGCCAGCAGCCAATTAGCTAGCGGGGGGCAAGAGACCCAGTACTTC
-	-	TRBV30	TRBJ2-7	CAWSVIQGPYEQYF	TGTGCCTGGAGTGTTATTCAGGGGCCCTACGAGCAGTACTTC
-	-	TRBV7-3	TRBJ1-1	CASSLRRDTEAFF	TGTGCCAGCAGCTTACGCCGGGACACTGAAGCTTTCTTT
TRBD1	-	TRBV25-1	TRBJ1-2	CASSSTGGYGYTF	TGTGCCAGCAGTTCGACAGGGGGCTATGGCTACACCTTC
-	-	TRBV5-1	TRBJ2-5	CASSAGSHRDRETQYF	TGCGCCAGCAGCGCGGGGTCTCATAGAGATCGAGAGACCCAGTACTTC
-	few	TRBV7-2	TRBJ1-6	CASSLGHNNSPLHF	TGTGCCAGCAGCCTGGGACACAATAATTCACCCCTCCACTTT
-	-	TRBV2	TRBJ2-2	CASSVGGVGELFF	TGTGCCAGCAGTGTAGGGGGAGTCGGGGAGCTGTTTTTT
-	-	TRBV7-2	TRBJ2-7	CASSQAFYEQYF	TGTGCCAGCAGCCAAGCGTTCTACGAGCAGTACTTC
-	-	TRBV30	TRBJ2-7	CAWSATDYEQYF	TGTGCCTGGAGTGCCACAGACTACGAGCAGTACTTC
-	-	TRBV28	TRBJ1-5	CASSRGGAGTNQPQHF	TGTGCCAGCAGTCGCGGCGGGGCAGGTACCAATCAGCCCCAGCATTTT
-	-	TRBV10-3	TRBJ2-1	CAISEFRRLGLYNEQFF	TGTGCCATCAGTGAGTTTCGGAGGCTGGGACTCTACAATGAGCAGTTCTTC
-	-	TRBV18	TRBJ1-5	CASSTGGSGNQPQHF	TGTGCCAGCTCGACCGGGGGGTCAGGCAATCAGCCCCAGCATTTT
TRBD2	-	TRBV7-8	TRBJ2-1	CASSSAFERGSPYNEQFF	TGTGCCAGCAGCTCCGCCTTTGAGCGGGGGAGCCCCTACAATGAGCAGTTCTTC
TRBD1	-	TRBV18	TRBJ1-4	CASSPGQGDEKLFF	TGTGCCAGCTCACCGGGGCAGGGGGATGAAAAACTGTTTTTT
TRBD2	once	TRBV19	TRBJ2-2	CASSIEVLAGVNTGELFF	TGTGCCAGTAGTATAGAGGTGTTAGCGGGAGTCAACACCGGGGAGCTGTTTTTT
TRBD1	-	TRBV28	TRBJ1-2	CASEQGALGGYTF	TGTGCCAGCGAACAGGGGGCCTTGGGTGGCTACACCTTC
-	-	TRBV25-1	TRBJ1-4	CASSQPGGEKLFF	TGTGCCAGCTCTCAACCTGGGGGCGAAAAACTGTTTTTT
TRBD1	-	TRBV29-1	TRBJ1-2	CSVYRGGGGYTF	TGCAGCGTTTACCGAGGGGGCGGTGGCTACACCTTC
-	-	TRBV21-1	TRBJ1-2	CASSKHRQVNYGYTF	TGTGCCAGCAGCAAACATAGACAGGTTAACTATGGCTACACCTTC